This TCR beta chain comes out of a study of cytomegalovirus exposure and HLA in healthy donors. This clone was counted a single time. No antigen is known for it. Sequencing was performed with immunoSEQ multiplex PCR; in TCRdb, only in-frame clones are kept and a portion is missing. The top ten hold 2.9% of the sample, which has approximately 200,000 clones, around 90% seen once. General study results and limits: CMV antigen specificity of a few CMV-associated chains was confirmed in vitro. Cytomegalovirus association was assigned to about 150 TCR beta chains. As was reported, the classifier diagnosed cytomegalovirus status with high specificity and sensitivity.

Germline-derived CDR1 and CDR2 are GTSNPN and SVGIG (reference sequence). With 3 bases removed from V and 3 bases from J, the gap between germline ends came to 5 bases. The CDR3 runs 11 residues. Sequencing used PBMCs. This rearrangement joins TRBV30 to TRBJ2-5; the D is unclear. The TCR comes from a woman aged 18-29 years in good health and CMV-seronegative. The CDR3 loop is CAWSPKETQYF. Here the CDR3 DNA reads TGTGCCTGGAGCCCCAAAGAGACCCAGTACTTC.